This T cell receptor beta chain originates from a study of shared clonotypes between healthy human individuals. Overall study findings and caveats: About 5.2% was the fraction of naive CD4 clonotypes found shared across a few donors. An effect of sequencing depth on clonotype sharing among donors was expected. Collection of samples was limited to blood; tissue repertoires likely differ.

In the case of this clone: Its antigen is unknown.

The data were produced by immunoSEQ multiplex PCR, yet TCRdb's version contains in-frame clones alone and is incomplete. The table lists 2 million to 2.5 million clones, approximately 94% of them singletons. After removal of 0 bases from V and 2 bases from J, the junction contained 9 bases not matched to a gene. CDR1 and CDR2 from the germline V gene are SGDLS and YYNGEE. The CDR3 contains 17 residues. The receptor comes from a man between 18 and 29 years old in good health. The sequenced sample was naive CD4+ T cells sorted from blood. Subset in this sample: CD45RA+ positively selected. V usage is TRBV9 and J usage is TRBJ2-3; 7 bases are shared with TRBD2. The CDR3 nucleotides read TGTGCCAGCAGCGTAGCTACAACGGGGGGTACCACAGATACGCAGTATTTT. The encoded protein is CASSVATTGGTTDTQYF.